Below are 18 T cell receptor beta chains sequenced from a single sample in a study of Ad26.COV2.S vaccination and SARS-CoV-2 variants. Some clones are missing from TCRdb's copy, which holds only in-frame ones; the method was immunoSEQ multiplex PCR. This sample carries about 350,000 clones, roughly 84% of them seen once, and the ten largest clones take around 3.5%. This sample's treatment: some 20 received Ad26.COV2.S at low or high dose, single or two shots; 5 received placebo; per-sample allocation not given. Sample collection was performed on day 63 after the first vaccine or placebo injection. This specimen was peripheral blood, taken in a trial of Ad26.COV2.S vaccine versus placebo. The receptor source for this set is a person aged 18-60 years who received the Ad26.COV2.S COVID-19 vaccine or a placebo.

The chain employs TRBV27 and TRBJ2-7; possibly TRBD2 for D (6 bases). The V end was cut by 2 bases, the J end by 0 bases, with 8 bases between. The CDR3 runs 14 residues. Germline V gene lookup returns CDR1 MNHEY and CDR2 SMNVEV (reference sequence). The CDR3 region has the DNA TGTGCCAGCAGTTTAGCGGGGTTCTCCTACGAGCAGTACTTC. Its protein product is CASSLAGFSYEQYF.

This clone was seen once. The genes are TRBV7-6 and TRBJ1-2; maybe TRBD1 (6 bases). The CDR3 has 15 residues. The germline V gene has CDR1 SGHVS and CDR2 FNYEAQ. V lost 4 bases and J lost 5, with 17 bases in between. The CDR3 loop is CASSSGQARRYGYTF. Written as DNA, the CDR3 is TGTGCCAGCAGCTCGGGACAAGCTCGGAGATATGGCTACACCTTC.

V is TRBV4-1 and J is TRBJ1-5, with D unresolved. The CDR3 spans 16 residues. Germline CDR1 MGHRA, CDR2 YSYEKL. With 7 bases removed from V and 7 bases from J, the gap between germline ends came to 23 bases. The CDR3 nucleotides are TGCGCCAGCACTCAAAGATCTCAAGGAGCAGCCCAGCCCCAGCATTTT. Translation gives CASTQRSQGAAQPQHF.

J is TRBJ1-1 and V is TRBV3-1 (or the pseudogene TRBV3-2); tentatively, D is TRBD1 (5 bases). The germline V and J ends were trimmed by 5 bases and 2 bases, with 12 bases remaining between them. This CDR3 contains 14 residues. Germline values: CDR1 LGHDT, CDR2 YNNKEL (reference sequence). CDR3 coding DNA: TGTGCCAGCAGCTCACGACAGACTAACACTGAAGCTTTCTTT. Translating it yields CASSSRQTNTEAFF.

CDR3 loop: CASSLRTLPYEQYF. CDR3 DNA sequence: TGTGCCAGCAGCCTCAGGACACTGCCCTACGAGCAGTACTTC. The rearrangement joins TRBV14 to TRBJ2-7; possible D gene TRBD1, 5 bases. Germline-derived CDR1 and CDR2 are SGHDN and FVKESK. V was shortened by 4 bases and J by 2 bases, with 12 bases between the two germline ends. CDR3 length: 14 residues.

The genes are TRBV19 and TRBJ1-2; 9 bases align to TRBD1. After removal of 3 bases from V and 4 bases from J, the junction contained 6 bases not matched to a gene. The CDR3 is 15 amino acids. The V gene's germline CDR1 is LNHDA and CDR2 SQIVND (reference sequence). CDR3 protein: CASSIRQGGSYGYTF. The CDR3 region has the DNA TGTGCCAGTAGTATTAGACAGGGGGGATCCTATGGCTACACCTTC.

J is TRBJ1-2 and V is TRBV4-1; D ambiguous. The germline V and J ends were trimmed by 0 bases and 2 bases, with 7 bases remaining between them. The germline gives CDR1 MGHRA, CDR2 YSYEKL. The CDR3 totals 14 residues. The CDR3, as DNA: TGCGCCAGCAGCCAAGAGCCGGGCAACTATGGCTACACCTTC. It codes for CASSQEPGNYGYTF.

The chain carries TRBV1 and TRBJ2-1; the table's D call, TRBD2, has no DNA check behind it. TRBV1 has pseudogene status. CDR3 length: 19 residues. The CDR3, as DNA: TGCACCAGCAGCCAAGAGGGACTAGCGGGGGGGCGGTCCTACAATGAGCAGTTCTTC. As protein: CTSSQEGLAGGRSYNEQFF.

This chain uses TRBV7-2 with TRBJ1-6, with D uncertain. Between the trimmed V and J ends, which lost 0 bases and 7 bases, there was a span of 10 bases. The CDR3 length is 15 residues. Germline V gene lookup returns CDR1 SGHTA and CDR2 FQGNSA. The CDR3 DNA follows: TGTGCCAGCAGCTTAGCTTCCCCCGGCAATTCACCCCTCCACTTT. The encoded protein is CASSLASPGNSPLHF. Full variable domain (rest looked up from reference TRBV7-2 and TRBJ1-6): GAGVSQSPSNKVTEKGKDVELRCDPISGHTALYWYRQSLGQGLEFLIYFQGNSAPDKSGLPSDRFSAERTGGSVSTLTIQRTQQEDSAVYLCASSLASPGNSPLHFGNGTRLTVT.

This clone has just one count. The CDR3 is CAWSVGFPGDNSPLHF. CDR3 nucleotide sequence: TGTGCCTGGAGTGTAGGGTTCCCGGGGGATAATTCACCCCTCCACTTT. The V call is TRBV30, the J call TRBJ1-6; TRBD1 is a possible D gene (5 bases). Looked up from germline, CDR1 is GTSNPN and CDR2 is SVGIG (reference sequence). Trimming cost V 0 bases and J 5 bases, with 14 bases left between them. This CDR3 spans 16 amino acids.

The CDR3: CASSSPLAPLIVNTQYF. The CDR3 DNA reads as TGTGCCAGCAGCTCCCCCTTGGCCCCTCTGATTGTAAATACGCAGTATTTT. The genes are TRBV9 and TRBJ2-3, with no clear D. There are 17 residues in the CDR3. V was trimmed by 4 bases and J by 7 bases, leaving 25 bases between them. Germline loops: CDR1 SGDLS, CDR2 YYNGEE.

The chain combines TRBV28 with TRBJ1-1, with D hard to call. Germline V gives CDR1 MDHEN, CDR2 SYDVKM. The CDR3 is 14 residues long. V lost 3 bases and J 0 bases, leaving 8 bases between the germline ends. This CDR3 reads CASSLRQMNTEAFF. CDR3 in DNA: TGTGCCAGCAGTTTGAGGCAGATGAACACTGAAGCTTTCTTT.

This chain joins TRBV10-3 and TRBJ1-1; TRBD1 is a possible D gene (5 bases). Germline-derived CDR1 and CDR2 are ENHRY and SYGVKD. V was shortened by 6 bases and J by 7 bases, with 9 bases between the two germline ends. The CDR3 loop spans 11 amino acids. In DNA form, the CDR3 reads TGTGCCATCAGCCGGGACGATGAAGCTTTCTTT. Protein product: CAISRDDEAFF.

This rearrangement joins TRBV9 to TRBJ1-1, with D uncertain. Trimming took 0 bases from V and 2 from J, leaving 8 bases between them. This CDR3 spans 14 amino acids. Germline CDR1 SGDLS, CDR2 YYNGEE. The CDR3 loop reads CASSVGVGNTEAFF. For the CDR3, the DNA is TGTGCCAGCAGCGTAGGGGTAGGTAACACTGAAGCTTTCTTT.

The chain links TRBV18 to TRBJ1-2, with TRBD1 matching 9 bases. The CDR3 runs 16 residues. CDR1 and CDR2 (germline): KGHSH, LQKENI. After removal of 2 bases from V and 8 bases from J, the junction contained 12 bases not matched to a gene. The CDR3 is CASSPSHNRGRDGYTF. CDR3 coding DNA: TGTGCCAGCTCACCAAGCCATAACAGGGGGCGAGACGGCTACACCTTC.

V is TRBV7-3 and J is TRBJ2-2, with D possibly being TRBD2 (6 bases). V lost 2 bases and J lost 1, with 14 bases in between. The CDR3 has 17 amino acids. From germline, CDR1 is SGHTA and CDR2 FQGTGA. The CDR3, as DNA: TGTGCCAGCAGCTTAGACATCTCGGGAGAGAACACCGGGGAGCTGTTTTTT. Protein sequence: CASSLDISGENTGELFF.

This clone has a single count. The J gene is TRBJ1-5, the V gene TRBV6-5, with no clear D. The CDR3 loop spans 13 amino acids. Germline lookup yields CDR1 MNHEY and CDR2 SVGAGI. Trimming left V 8 bases short and J 0 bases short, with 8 bases between. CDR3 in DNA: TGTGCCAGCTCAGGTTATAGCAATCAGCCCCAGCATTTT. As protein: CASSGYSNQPQHF.

V usage is TRBV15 and J usage is TRBJ2-1; 9 nucleotides match TRBD2. CDR1 is LNHNV and CDR2 is YYDKDF in the germline V gene (reference sequence). Germline trimming cut 0 bases from V and 6 bases from J; bases unmatched to any gene: 18. CDR3 length: 20 residues. CDR3 sequence (DNA): TGTGCCACCAGCAGAGATCGGAGGGTAGCGGGGGAGGAAGATAGCAATGAGCAGTTCTTC. Its protein is CATSRDRRVAGEEDSNEQFF.